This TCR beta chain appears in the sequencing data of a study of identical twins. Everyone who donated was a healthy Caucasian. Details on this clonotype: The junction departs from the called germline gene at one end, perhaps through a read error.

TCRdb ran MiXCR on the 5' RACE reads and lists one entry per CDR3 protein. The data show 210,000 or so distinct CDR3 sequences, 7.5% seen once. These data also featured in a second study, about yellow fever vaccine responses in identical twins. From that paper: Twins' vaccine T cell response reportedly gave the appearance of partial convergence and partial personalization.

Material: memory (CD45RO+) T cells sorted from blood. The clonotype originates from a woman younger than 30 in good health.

CDR3 sequence reads: CASRLGYEQYF. The CDR3 DNA reads TGCGCCAGCAGGTTGGGCTACGAGCAGTACTTC. The chain recombines TRBV5-1 with TRBJ2-7, with D hard to call. Germline values: CDR1 SGHRS, CDR2 YFSETQ. This CDR3 is built from 11 residues.